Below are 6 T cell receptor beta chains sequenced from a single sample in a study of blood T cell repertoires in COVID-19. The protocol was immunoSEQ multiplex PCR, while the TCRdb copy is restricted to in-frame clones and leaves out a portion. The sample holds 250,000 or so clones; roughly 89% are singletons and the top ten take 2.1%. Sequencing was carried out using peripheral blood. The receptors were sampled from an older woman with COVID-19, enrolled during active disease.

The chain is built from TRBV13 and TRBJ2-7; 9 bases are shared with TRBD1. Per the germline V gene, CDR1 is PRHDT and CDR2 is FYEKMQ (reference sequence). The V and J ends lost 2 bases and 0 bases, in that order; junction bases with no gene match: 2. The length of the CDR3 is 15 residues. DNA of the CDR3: TGTGCCAGCAGCTTACCGGGACAGGGCTCCTACGAGCAGTACTTC. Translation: CASSLPGQGSYEQYF.

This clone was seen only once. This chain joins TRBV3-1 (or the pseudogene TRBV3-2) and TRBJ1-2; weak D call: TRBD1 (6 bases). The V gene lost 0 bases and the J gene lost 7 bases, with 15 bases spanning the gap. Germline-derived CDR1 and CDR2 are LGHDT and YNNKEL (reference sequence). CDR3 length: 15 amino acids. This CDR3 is CASSQDTGIRGGYTF. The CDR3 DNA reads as TGTGCCAGCAGCCAAGATACAGGGATTCGGGGTGGCTACACCTTC.

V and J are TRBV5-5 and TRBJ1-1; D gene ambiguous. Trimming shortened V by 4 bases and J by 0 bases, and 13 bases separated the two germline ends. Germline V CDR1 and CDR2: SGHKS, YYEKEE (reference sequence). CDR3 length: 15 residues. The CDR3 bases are TGTGCCAGCAGCGCCAGGCCCGACCTGAACACTGAAGCTTTCTTT. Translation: CASSARPDLNTEAFF.

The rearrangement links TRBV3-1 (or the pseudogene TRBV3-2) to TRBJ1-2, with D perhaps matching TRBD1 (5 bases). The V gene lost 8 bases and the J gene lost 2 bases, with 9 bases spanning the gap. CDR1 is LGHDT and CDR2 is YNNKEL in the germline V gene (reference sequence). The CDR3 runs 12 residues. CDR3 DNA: TGTGCCAGCCGGGGGGGGAACTATGGCTACACCTTC. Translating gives CASRGGNYGYTF.

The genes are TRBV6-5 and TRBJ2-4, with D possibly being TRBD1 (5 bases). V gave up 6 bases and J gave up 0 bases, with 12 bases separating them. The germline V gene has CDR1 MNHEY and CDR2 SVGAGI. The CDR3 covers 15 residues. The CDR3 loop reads CASRTSTVAKNIQYF. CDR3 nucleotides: TGTGCCAGCAGAACTTCGACAGTAGCCAAAAACATTCAGTACTTC.

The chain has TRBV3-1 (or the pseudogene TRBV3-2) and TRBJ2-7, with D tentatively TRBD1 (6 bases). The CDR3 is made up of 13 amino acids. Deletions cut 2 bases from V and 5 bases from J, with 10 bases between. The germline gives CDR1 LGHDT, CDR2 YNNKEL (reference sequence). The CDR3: CASSQTNRDEQYF. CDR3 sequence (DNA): TGTGCCAGCAGCCAAACGAACAGGGACGAGCAGTACTTC.